Described below is a single TCR beta chain sequence and its context. The antigen remains undetermined. Deletions cut 4 bases from V and 4 bases from J, with 11 bases between. This CDR3 spans 14 amino acids. Germline values: CDR1 MDHEN, CDR2 SYDVKM. This sample stems from a study of T cell responses to AZD1222 COVID-19 vaccine. Points from the study as a whole: Possibly, clonal diversity was underestimated; donors were largely white British and included more females. Once two AZD1222 doses were given, Spike-specific TCR breadth and depth went up. Repertoire sampling was restricted to post-peak T cell response timepoints.

TCRdb's copy holds only in-frame clones and misses some; the assay was immunoSEQ multiplex PCR. The sample records 160,000 or so clones, 85% to 90% being singletons. The V and J genes are TRBV28 and TRBJ1-5; D is unclear. The clonotype was recovered from an adult who received the AZD1222 COVID-19 vaccine. The sequencing here drew on peripheral blood, taken 28 days after the second AZD1222 dose. The CDR3 reads CASSSERRNQPQHF. The CDR3 coding sequence is TGTGCCAGCAGTTCCGAGCGGCGAAATCAGCCCCAGCATTTT. Supplemented by reference TRBV28 and TRBJ1-5, the full variable domain reads DVKVTQSSRYLVKRTGEKVFLECVQDMDHENMFWYRQDPGLGLRLIYFSYDVKMKEKGDIPEGYSVSREKKERFSLILESASTNQTSMYLCASSSERRNQPQHFGDGTRLSIL.